The rows below give T cell receptor beta chains drawn from one sample of a study of cytomegalovirus exposure and HLA in healthy donors. Some clones are missing from TCRdb's copy, which holds only in-frame ones; the method was immunoSEQ multiplex PCR. The sample shows approximately 91,000 clones, approximately 80% of them seen only once. The sample was PBMCs. Source of these receptors: a human donor in good health. Each CDR3 is given with its conserved first and last residue. Each record gives: J gene, CDR3 length, D gene, V gene, clone size, CDR3 DNA, CDR3 protein. D genes are given only for firm matches. Some rows have no size entry. The others give once, few or many, or a class for an expanded clone.

j_call: TRBJ2-7
cdr3_length: 15
d_call: NA
v_call: TRBV6-1
clone_size: NA
cdr3_nt: TGTGCCAGCAGTGAACGGCTGGACAGCCCGTACGAGCAGTACTTC
cdr3_aa: CASSERLDSPYEQYF

j_call: TRBJ2-2
cdr3_length: 16
d_call: NA
v_call: TRBV9
clone_size: NA
cdr3_nt: TGTGCCAGCAGCGGCTATGTGACTGGGGGCGCCGGGGAGCTGTTTTTT
cdr3_aa: CASSGYVTGGAGELFF

j_call: TRBJ2-3
cdr3_length: 16
d_call: NA
v_call: TRBV6-5
clone_size: NA
cdr3_nt: TGTGCCAGCAGTTACTCGAAGCGGTCGCTCACAGATACGCAGTATTTT
cdr3_aa: CASSYSKRSLTDTQYF

j_call: TRBJ1-5
cdr3_length: 13
d_call: NA
v_call: TRBV19
clone_size: NA
cdr3_nt: TGTGCCAGTAGTTTGCAAGGGGTTCAGCCCCAGCATTTT
cdr3_aa: CASSLQGVQPQHF

j_call: TRBJ2-2
cdr3_length: 15
d_call: TRBD2
v_call: TRBV6-4
clone_size: NA
cdr3_nt: TGTGCCAGCAGTGACTCTGCAGCGGGGACCGGGGAGCTGTTTTTT
cdr3_aa: CASSDSAAGTGELFF

j_call: TRBJ1-2
cdr3_length: 14
d_call: NA
v_call: TRBV7-2
clone_size: NA
cdr3_nt: TGTGCCAGCAGCTTAGCGCGACAGGTGGATGGCTACACCTTC
cdr3_aa: CASSLARQVDGYTF

j_call: TRBJ2-1
cdr3_length: 18
d_call: NA
v_call: TRBV6-1
clone_size: once
cdr3_nt: TGTGCCAGCAGTGAAACCCCCCACCGCCCGAGCTCCTACAATGAGCAGTTCTTC
cdr3_aa: CASSETPHRPSSYNEQFF

j_call: TRBJ2-3
cdr3_length: 15
d_call: TRBD2
v_call: TRBV10-3
clone_size: once
cdr3_nt: TGTGCCATCAGCCCGGGAGGGGGAAGCACAGATACGCAGTATTTT
cdr3_aa: CAISPGGGSTDTQYF

j_call: TRBJ2-1
cdr3_length: 15
d_call: NA
v_call: TRBV9
clone_size: NA
cdr3_nt: TGTGCCAGCAGCGTGGGCGGAGGGAACTACAATGAGCAGTTCTTC
cdr3_aa: CASSVGGGNYNEQFF

j_call: TRBJ1-1
cdr3_length: 15
d_call: TRBD1
v_call: TRBV6-1
clone_size: NA
cdr3_nt: TGTGCCAGCAGCCGGGACAGCCGTCCACCCTTTGAAGCTTTCTTT
cdr3_aa: CASSRDSRPPFEAFF

j_call: TRBJ1-1
cdr3_length: 13
d_call: TRBD1
v_call: TRBV29-1
clone_size: NA
cdr3_nt: TGCAGCGTTTCCTGGACAGGGGGCACTGAAGCTTTCTTT
cdr3_aa: CSVSWTGGTEAFF

j_call: TRBJ2-1
cdr3_length: 12
d_call: NA
v_call: TRBV27
clone_size: once
cdr3_nt: TGTGCCAGCAGTCAAAGGAGCGATGAGCAGTTCTTC
cdr3_aa: CASSQRSDEQFF

j_call: TRBJ1-1
cdr3_length: 14
d_call: TRBD1
v_call: TRBV19
clone_size: NA
cdr3_nt: TGTGCCAGTAGTATGTTGACAGGGGGCACTGAAGCTTTCTTT
cdr3_aa: CASSMLTGGTEAFF

j_call: TRBJ2-1
cdr3_length: 12
d_call: TRBD2
v_call: TRBV27
clone_size: once
cdr3_nt: TGTGCCAGCGCGGGGGGCTACAATGAGCAGTTCTTC
cdr3_aa: CASAGGYNEQFF

j_call: TRBJ2-7
cdr3_length: 15
d_call: NA
v_call: TRBV5-4
clone_size: NA
cdr3_nt: TGTGCCAGCAGCTTGCCTGGCAGGGTGGGCTACGAGCAGTACTTC
cdr3_aa: CASSLPGRVGYEQYF

j_call: TRBJ2-2
cdr3_length: 19
d_call: TRBD1
v_call: TRBV4-3
clone_size: NA
cdr3_nt: TGCGCCAGCAGCCACTGGAAACCTTGGGACAGCTCGAACACCGGGGAGCTGTTTTTT
cdr3_aa: CASSHWKPWDSSNTGELFF

j_call: TRBJ2-1
cdr3_length: 13
d_call: NA
v_call: TRBV6-7
clone_size: NA
cdr3_nt: TGTGCCAGCAGTTACAGCGGGTTGAATGAGCAGTTCTTC
cdr3_aa: CASSYSGLNEQFF

j_call: TRBJ1-3
cdr3_length: 16
d_call: NA
v_call: TRBV7-2
clone_size: NA
cdr3_nt: TGTGCCAGCAGAAGAGGAATGGGGGCCTCTGGAAACACCATATATTTT
cdr3_aa: CASRRGMGASGNTIYF

j_call: TRBJ2-6
cdr3_length: 18
d_call: TRBD2
v_call: TRBV28
clone_size: once
cdr3_nt: TGTGCCAGCAGCTTACCGGGACTAGCGGGAGGTGGGGCCAACGTCCTGACTTTC
cdr3_aa: CASSLPGLAGGGANVLTF

j_call: TRBJ2-5
cdr3_length: 15
d_call: TRBD2
v_call: TRBV27
clone_size: NA
cdr3_nt: TGTGCCAGCAGTTCCAGTCTAGCGGCCCAAGAGACCCAGTACTTC
cdr3_aa: CASSSSLAAQETQYF

j_call: TRBJ2-7
cdr3_length: 13
d_call: NA
v_call: TRBV15
clone_size: NA
cdr3_nt: TGTGCCACCAGCGACAGCATTACCTACGAGCAGTACTTC
cdr3_aa: CATSDSITYEQYF

j_call: TRBJ1-2
cdr3_length: 16
d_call: NA
v_call: TRBV7-3
clone_size: NA
cdr3_nt: TGTGCCAGCAGCCCAAAGGCCGTTGTCGGCCCGGGGAGCTACACCTTC
cdr3_aa: CASSPKAVVGPGSYTF

j_call: TRBJ2-5
cdr3_length: 14
d_call: TRBD2
v_call: TRBV7-7
clone_size: once
cdr3_nt: TGTGCCAGCAGCCCGGGGGGGGGCCAAGAGACCCAGTACTTC
cdr3_aa: CASSPGGGQETQYF

j_call: TRBJ2-1
cdr3_length: 14
d_call: NA
v_call: TRBV19
clone_size: NA
cdr3_nt: TGTGCCAGTAGTGGCTGGGGGACTTACAATGAGCAGTTCTTC
cdr3_aa: CASSGWGTYNEQFF

j_call: TRBJ2-6
cdr3_length: 17
d_call: NA
v_call: TRBV4-1
clone_size: NA
cdr3_nt: TGCGCCAGCAGCCAAGGTGGGGGGAGCTCTGGGGCCAACGTCCTGACTTTC
cdr3_aa: CASSQGGGSSGANVLTF

j_call: TRBJ2-3
cdr3_length: 15
d_call: TRBD2
v_call: TRBV9
clone_size: NA
cdr3_nt: TGTGCCAGCAGCGTACCAGCGGGGAGCCGGGATACGCAGTATTTT
cdr3_aa: CASSVPAGSRDTQYF

j_call: TRBJ2-2
cdr3_length: 19
d_call: TRBD1
v_call: TRBV7-3
clone_size: NA
cdr3_nt: TGTGCCAGCAGCCCCAGGGGGGACAGGGTAGGATCGAACACCGGGGAGCTGTTTTTT
cdr3_aa: CASSPRGDRVGSNTGELFF

j_call: TRBJ2-3
cdr3_length: 11
d_call: NA
v_call: TRBV29-1
clone_size: NA
cdr3_nt: TGCAGCGTCCCTAGCACAGATACGCAGTATTTT
cdr3_aa: CSVPSTDTQYF

j_call: TRBJ2-3
cdr3_length: 18
d_call: TRBD2
v_call: TRBV4-2
clone_size: NA
cdr3_nt: TGTGCCAGCAGCTCACCCCCCGGGACTAGCGGGAGTACAGATACGCAGTATTTT
cdr3_aa: CASSSPPGTSGSTDTQYF

j_call: TRBJ2-1
cdr3_length: 13
d_call: TRBD2
v_call: TRBV27
clone_size: NA
cdr3_nt: TGTGCCAGCAGGGGAGGGCCGGGGCTTGAGCAGTTCTTC
cdr3_aa: CASRGGPGLEQFF

j_call: TRBJ1-2
cdr3_length: 15
d_call: NA
v_call: TRBV21-1
clone_size: NA
cdr3_nt: TGTGCCAGCAGCATGAGGCGACAGGGAAAGGATGGCTACACCTTC
cdr3_aa: CASSMRRQGKDGYTF

j_call: TRBJ1-5
cdr3_length: 14
d_call: NA
v_call: TRBV7-9
clone_size: NA
cdr3_nt: TGTGCCAGCAGCTCCGCTCAGGGTAATCAGCCCCAGCATTTT
cdr3_aa: CASSSAQGNQPQHF

j_call: TRBJ2-3
cdr3_length: 13
d_call: TRBD2
v_call: TRBV2
clone_size: few
cdr3_nt: TGTGCCAGGACGCGGGAGAGCACAGATACGCAGTATTTT
cdr3_aa: CARTRESTDTQYF

j_call: TRBJ2-1
cdr3_length: 19
d_call: TRBD2
v_call: TRBV19
clone_size: NA
cdr3_nt: TGTGCCAGTAGTATAGATGTGGCTAGCGGGGGGGCTGGGTACAATGAGCAGTTCTTC
cdr3_aa: CASSIDVASGGAGYNEQFF

j_call: TRBJ2-7
cdr3_length: 15
d_call: NA
v_call: TRBV7-2
clone_size: NA
cdr3_nt: TGTGCCAGCAGCGATCAGGGGGGAGGAGGCTACGAGCAGTACTTC
cdr3_aa: CASSDQGGGGYEQYF

j_call: TRBJ1-2
cdr3_length: 12
d_call: NA
v_call: TRBV29-1
clone_size: NA
cdr3_nt: TGCAGCGTCGAAGAGACTCCGTATGGCTACACCTTC
cdr3_aa: CSVEETPYGYTF